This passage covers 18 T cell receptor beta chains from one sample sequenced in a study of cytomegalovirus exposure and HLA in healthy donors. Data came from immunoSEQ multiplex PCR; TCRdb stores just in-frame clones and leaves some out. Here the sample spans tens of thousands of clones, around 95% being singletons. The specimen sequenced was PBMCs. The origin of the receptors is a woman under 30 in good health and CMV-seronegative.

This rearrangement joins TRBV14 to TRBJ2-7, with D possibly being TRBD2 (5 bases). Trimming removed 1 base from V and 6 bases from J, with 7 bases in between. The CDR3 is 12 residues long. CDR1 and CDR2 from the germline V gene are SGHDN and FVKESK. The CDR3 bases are TGTGCCAGCAGCCAAGTCGGGGTCGAGCAGTACTTC. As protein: CASSQVGVEQYF.

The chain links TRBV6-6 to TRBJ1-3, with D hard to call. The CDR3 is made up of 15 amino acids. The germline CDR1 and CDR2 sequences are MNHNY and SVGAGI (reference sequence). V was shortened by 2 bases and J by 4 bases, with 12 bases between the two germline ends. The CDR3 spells CASSYERTAGNTIYF. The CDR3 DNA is TGTGCCAGCAGTTACGAGCGGACCGCGGGAAACACCATATATTTT.

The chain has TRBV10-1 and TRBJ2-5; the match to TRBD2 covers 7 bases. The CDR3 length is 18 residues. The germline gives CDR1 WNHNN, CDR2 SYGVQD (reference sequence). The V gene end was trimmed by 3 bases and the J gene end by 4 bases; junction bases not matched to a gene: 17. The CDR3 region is CASSEVATAGEGRETQYF. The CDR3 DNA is TGCGCCAGCAGTGAAGTGGCTACGGCGGGAGAGGGACGAGAGACCCAGTACTTC.

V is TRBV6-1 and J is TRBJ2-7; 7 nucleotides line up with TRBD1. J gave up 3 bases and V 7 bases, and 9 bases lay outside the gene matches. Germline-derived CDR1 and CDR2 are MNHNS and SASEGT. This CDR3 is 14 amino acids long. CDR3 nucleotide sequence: TGTGCCAGCATCGGGGCAGGGGGTCTCTACGAGCAGTACTTC. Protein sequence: CASIGAGGLYEQYF.

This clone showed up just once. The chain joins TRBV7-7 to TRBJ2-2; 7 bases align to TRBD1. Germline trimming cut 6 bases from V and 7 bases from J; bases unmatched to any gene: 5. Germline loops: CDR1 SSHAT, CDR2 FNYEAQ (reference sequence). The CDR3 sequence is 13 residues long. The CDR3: CASRTSGGGELFF. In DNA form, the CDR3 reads TGTGCCAGCAGAACCTCAGGGGGCGGGGAGCTGTTTTTT.

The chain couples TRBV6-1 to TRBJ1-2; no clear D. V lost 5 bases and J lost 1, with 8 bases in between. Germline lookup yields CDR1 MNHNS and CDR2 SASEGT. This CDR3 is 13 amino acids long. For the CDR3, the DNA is TGTGCCAGCAGTCTGGACTTTAACTATGGCTACACCTTC. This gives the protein CASSLDFNYGYTF.

The CDR3 nucleotides read TGTGCCAGTAGTATGGGGACAGTTAGCAATCAGCCCCAGCATTTT. Amino acid sequence: CASSMGTVSNQPQHF. V usage is TRBV19 and J usage is TRBJ1-5, with 7 bases matching TRBD1. V was pared by 3 bases and J by 0 bases, with 2 bases of the junction left unmatched. This CDR3 has 15 residues. CDR1 LNHDA and CDR2 SQIVND come from the germline V gene (reference sequence).

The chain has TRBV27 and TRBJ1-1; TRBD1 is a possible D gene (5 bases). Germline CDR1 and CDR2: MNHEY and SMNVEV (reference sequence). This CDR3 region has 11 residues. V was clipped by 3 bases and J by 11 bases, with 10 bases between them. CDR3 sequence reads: CASSFGGVAFF. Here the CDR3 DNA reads TGTGCCAGCAGTTTTGGGGGGGTGGCTTTCTTT.

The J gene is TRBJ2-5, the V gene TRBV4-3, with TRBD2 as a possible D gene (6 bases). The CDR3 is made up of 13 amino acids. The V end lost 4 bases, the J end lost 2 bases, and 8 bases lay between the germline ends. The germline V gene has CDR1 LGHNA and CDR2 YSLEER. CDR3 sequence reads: CASSRREQETQYF. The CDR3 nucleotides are TGCGCCAGCAGCCGCCGGGAGCAAGAGACCCAGTACTTC.

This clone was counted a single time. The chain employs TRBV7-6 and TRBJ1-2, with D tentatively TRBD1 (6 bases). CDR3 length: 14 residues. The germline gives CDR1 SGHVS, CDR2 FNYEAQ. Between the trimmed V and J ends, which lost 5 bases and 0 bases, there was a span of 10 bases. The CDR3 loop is CASSPTGSNYGYTF. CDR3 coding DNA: TGTGCCAGCAGCCCCACAGGGTCTAACTATGGCTACACCTTC.

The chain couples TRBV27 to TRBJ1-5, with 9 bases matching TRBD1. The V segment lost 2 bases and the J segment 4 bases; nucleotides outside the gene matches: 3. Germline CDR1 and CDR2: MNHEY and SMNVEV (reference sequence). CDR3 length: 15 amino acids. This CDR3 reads CASSLIGQGNQPQHF. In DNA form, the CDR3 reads TGTGCCAGCAGTTTAATAGGACAGGGGAATCAGCCCCAGCATTTT.

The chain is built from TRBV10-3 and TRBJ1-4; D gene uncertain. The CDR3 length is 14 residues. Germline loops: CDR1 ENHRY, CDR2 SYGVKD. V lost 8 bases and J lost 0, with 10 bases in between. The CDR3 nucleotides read TGTGCCATCGCTGCGGATGCAACTAATGAAAAACTGTTTTTT. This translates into CAIAADATNEKLFF.

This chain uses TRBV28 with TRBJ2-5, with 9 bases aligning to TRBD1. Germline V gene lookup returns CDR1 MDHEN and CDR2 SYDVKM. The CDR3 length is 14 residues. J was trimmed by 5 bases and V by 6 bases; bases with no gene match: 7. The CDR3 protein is CASRHGTGRETQYF. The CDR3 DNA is TGTGCCAGCAGGCACGGGACAGGGCGGGAGACCCAGTACTTC.

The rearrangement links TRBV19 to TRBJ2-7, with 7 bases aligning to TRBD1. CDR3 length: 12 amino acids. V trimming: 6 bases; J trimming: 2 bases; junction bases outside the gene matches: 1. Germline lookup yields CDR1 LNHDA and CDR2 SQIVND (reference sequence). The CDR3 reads CASRDRTYEQYF. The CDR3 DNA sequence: TGTGCCAGTAGGGACAGGACCTACGAGCAGTACTTC.

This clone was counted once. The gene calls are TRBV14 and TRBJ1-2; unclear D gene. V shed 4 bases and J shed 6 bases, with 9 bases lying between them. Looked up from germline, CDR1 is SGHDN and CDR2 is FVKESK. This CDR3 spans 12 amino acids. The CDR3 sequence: CASSPYTDGYTF. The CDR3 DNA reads TGTGCCAGCAGCCCTTATACAGATGGCTACACCTTC. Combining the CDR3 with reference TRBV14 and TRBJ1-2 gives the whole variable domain EAGVTQFPSHSVIEKGQTVTLRCDPISGHDNLYWYRRVMGKEIKFLLHFVKESKQDESGMPNNRFLAERTGGTYSTLKVQPAELEDSGVYFCASSPYTDGYTFGSGTRLTVV.

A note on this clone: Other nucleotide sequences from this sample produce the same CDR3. The CDR3 loop is CASSFTGGYGYTF. The DNA for the CDR3 is TGTGCCAGCAGTTTCACAGGGGGCTATGGCTACACCTTC. The V and J genes are TRBV28 and TRBJ1-2; TRBD1 agrees at 8 bases. The CDR3 has 13 amino acids. Germline V lookup: CDR1 MDHEN, CDR2 SYDVKM. J gave up 4 bases and V 3 bases, and 1 base lay outside the gene matches.

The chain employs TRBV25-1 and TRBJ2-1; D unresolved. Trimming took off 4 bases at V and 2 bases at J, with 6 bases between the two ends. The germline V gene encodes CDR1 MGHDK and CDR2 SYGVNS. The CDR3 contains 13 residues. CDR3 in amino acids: CASSGWPYNEQFF. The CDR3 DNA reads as TGTGCCAGCAGTGGGTGGCCCTACAATGAGCAGTTCTTC.

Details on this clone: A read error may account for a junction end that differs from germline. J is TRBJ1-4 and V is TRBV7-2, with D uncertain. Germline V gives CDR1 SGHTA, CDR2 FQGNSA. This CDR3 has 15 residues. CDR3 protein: CASSIAGIANEKLFF. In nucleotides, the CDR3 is TGTGCCAGCAGCATAGCCGGGATTGCTAATGAAAAACTGTTTTTT.